This entry describes one T cell receptor beta chain. The CDR3 has 11 residues. The germline V gene has CDR1 SGHDN and CDR2 FVKESK. V lost 8 bases to trimming and J lost 8 bases, with 9 bases between them. Random hexamers primed reverse transcription of about 0.5 to 1 ug RNA. Amplification of TCR beta CDR3 was carried out by immunoSEQ multiplex PCR, which covered 54 Vbeta and 13 Jbeta segments. MiXCR was run by TCRdb on the immunoSEQ multiplex PCR reads, yielding one entry per CDR3 protein. The sample consists of around 280,000 distinct CDR3 sequences, 92% of them appearing once. CD8+ and CD4+ T cells from blood underwent TCR beta sequencing. While CD8+ and CD4+ T cells were isolated negatively, TEMRA cells were enriched by FACS. The data were obtained in a study of CD8 T cells in Susac syndrome.

This clonotype originated in a human donor with multiple sclerosis. The V call is TRBV14, the J call TRBJ1-4; possibly TRBD1 for D (5 bases). The sample taken for sequencing was CD4+ T cells from PBMCs. The CDR3 is CASSEGEKLFF. The CDR3 bases are TGTGCCAGCTCGGAGGGGGAAAAACTGTTTTTT.